This TCR beta chain was identified in a study of shared clonotypes between healthy human individuals. Study-wide findings and caveats: Only blood was sampled, and tissue TCR repertoires likely differ from blood ones.

CD45RO+ cells were combined with CCR7-negative CD45RA+ TemRA cells to form CD8 memory. V was cut by 2 bases and J by 8 bases, with 18 bases left in between. This CDR3 has 15 residues. CDR1 is MNHEY, CDR2 SVGAGI, per germline. Sequenced by immunoSEQ multiplex PCR; TCRdb stores in-frame clones only, minus some. The sample lists fewer than 350,000 clones; 80% to 90% were seen once. With regard to this clone: Its antigen is unknown.

Specimen: memory CD8+ T cells sorted from blood. Stated subset: CD45RO+ cells pooled with CCR7-negative TemRA cells. The sequence was collected from a young man in good health. The rearrangement links TRBV6-5 to TRBJ1-2; possible D gene TRBD1, 6 bases. This CDR3 reads CASSYGRTVSTGYTF. In nucleotides, the CDR3 is TGTGCCAGCAGTTACGGCAGGACAGTCTCCACGGGCTACACCTTC.